A selection of T cell receptor beta chains follows, all from one sample in a study of identical twins. Each CDR3 protein gets one entry after TCRdb re-called the 5' RACE reads with MiXCR. The sample records 540,000 or so distinct CDR3 sequences, approximately 20% being singletons. This sample also appeared in a second study, on yellow fever vaccine responses in identical twins.

Sequenced sample: CD4+ T cells sorted from blood. These TCRs come from a woman younger than 30 in good health. Each CDR3 is given with its conserved first and last residue. D genes are given only for firm matches. Clone size appears in some rows only: once, few, many, or a class for an expanded clone.

d_gene,abundance,j_gene,v_gene,CDR3aa,CDR3nt
TRBD1,few,TRBJ1-5,TRBV6-1,CATNDRESDTQPQHF,TGTGCCACCAATGACAGGGAGAGCGATACTCAGCCCCAGCATTTT
TRBD1,few,TRBJ2-3,TRBV7-2,CASSRGQGVSDTQYF,TGTGCCAGCAGCCGGGGACAGGGGGTTTCAGATACGCAGTATTTT
-,few,TRBJ2-1,TRBV10-2,CASSERILTRVIYNEQFF,TGCGCCAGCAGTGAAAGGATCTTAACGCGGGTGATATACAATGAGCAGTTCTTC
-,-,TRBJ1-1,TRBV7-9,CASSAPPDTEAFF,TGTGCCAGCAGTGCACCACCTGACACTGAAGCTTTCTTT
TRBD2,-,TRBJ2-7,TRBV6-1,CASSPGTSGGRYEQYF,TGTGCCAGCAGTCCCGGGACTAGCGGAGGACGCTACGAGCAGTACTTC
-,few,TRBJ2-1,TRBV5-1,CASSWDLLSYNEQFF,TGCGCCAGCAGCTGGGACCTCCTCTCCTACAATGAGCAGTTCTTC
-,few,TRBJ2-1,TRBV6-1,CASSEAGVTSF,TGTGCCAGCAGTGAAGCGGGTGTCACCTCCTTC
-,-,TRBJ2-1,TRBV5-1,CASSLFGVTRDNEQFF,TGCGCCAGCAGCTTGTTTGGCGTGACTCGAGACAATGAGCAGTTCTTC
TRBD1,few,TRBJ2-5,TRBV4-2,CASSQVGQGEAQETQYF,TGTGCCAGCAGCCAAGTAGGGCAGGGGGAAGCTCAAGAGACCCAGTACTTC
TRBD2,once,TRBJ2-7,TRBV15,CATSMTSGRVLYEQYF,TGTGCCACCAGCATGACTAGCGGGAGAGTCCTCTACGAGCAGTACTTC
-,many,TRBJ2-6,TRBV5-1,CASTVWASGANVLTF,TGCGCCAGCACCGTATGGGCGTCTGGGGCCAACGTCCTGACTTTC
-,-,TRBJ2-5,TRBV19,CASSGGPGETQYF,TGTGCCAGTAGTGGAGGGCCGGGAGAGACCCAGTACTTC
TRBD2,-,TRBJ2-6,TRBV7-3,CASSLLGLAGTGANVLTF,TGTGCCAGCAGCTTACTTGGACTAGCGGGAACTGGGGCCAACGTCCTGACTTTC
TRBD1,-,TRBJ2-1,TRBV24-1,CATSELDRAGYNEQFF,TGTGCCACCAGTGAACTAGACAGGGCCGGGTACAATGAGCAGTTCTTC
-,few,TRBJ1-2,TRBV12-3/TRBV12-4,CASSLYLTSNYGYTF,TGTGCCAGCAGTTTATATTTGACATCTAACTATGGCTACACCTTC
TRBD1,-,TRBJ1-1,TRBV2,CASTLKGANTEAFF,TGTGCCAGCACTTTGAAGGGGGCGAACACTGAAGCTTTCTTT
TRBD2,-,TRBJ2-1,TRBV10-3,CAISGPLAGGYNEQFF,TGTGCCATCAGTGGTCCTCTAGCGGGAGGTTACAATGAGCAGTTCTTC
TRBD1,-,TRBJ2-2,TRBV6-1,CASGPGTGRTGELFF,TGTGCCAGCGGGCCGGGGACAGGGAGGACCGGGGAGCTGTTTTTT
TRBD2,few,TRBJ2-7,TRBV29-1,CSIQRVAGGLSEQYF,TGCAGCATTCAAAGGGTAGCGGGAGGGCTGAGCGAGCAGTACTTC
-,few,TRBJ1-6,TRBV12-3/TRBV12-4,CASSPRSLGNSPLHF,TGTGCCAGCAGTCCCCGTTCGCTGGGGAATTCACCCCTCCACTTT
-,-,TRBJ2-5,TRBV4-1,CASSQALGETQYF,TGCGCCAGCAGCCAGGCACTAGGAGAGACCCAGTACTTC
-,-,TRBJ2-1,TRBV3-1,CASSQVGVAGGHEQFF,TGTGCCAGCAGCCAAGTTGGGGTAGCAGGGGGGCATGAGCAGTTCTTC
-,few,TRBJ2-3,TRBV24-1,CATSDPTLAATQYF,TGTGCCACCAGTGATCCTACTCTAGCTGCAACGCAGTATTTT
-,-,TRBJ2-1,TRBV20-1,CSSSTAEGYNEQFF,TGCAGTAGCTCGACAGCCGAGGGGTACAATGAGCAGTTCTTC
TRBD2,few,TRBJ2-3,TRBV4-1,CASSQGSSGASTDTQYF,TGCGCCAGCAGCCAAGGGAGTAGCGGGGCTAGCACAGATACGCAGTATTTT
-,-,TRBJ2-3,TRBV5-5,CASSLEVWGRPDTQYF,TGTGCCAGCAGCTTGGAGGTCTGGGGGAGGCCAGATACGCAGTATTTT
-,-,TRBJ2-1,TRBV7-8,CASNGAGGGPNEQFF,TGTGCCAGCAACGGGGCAGGGGGAGGGCCCAATGAGCAGTTCTTC
TRBD2,few,TRBJ2-1,TRBV3-1,CASSQERGLYNEQFF,TGTGCCAGCAGCCAGGAGCGGGGACTCTACAATGAGCAGTTCTTC
TRBD1,many,TRBJ2-1,TRBV12-3/TRBV12-4,CASTRTGDWNEQFF,TGTGCCAGCACCCGAACAGGGGATTGGAATGAGCAGTTCTTC
TRBD2,many,TRBJ2-1,TRBV12-3/TRBV12-4,CASSLGGGAYNEQFF,TGTGCCAGCAGTTTAGGGGGGGGTGCCTACAATGAGCAGTTCTTC
-,-,TRBJ1-4,TRBV7-8,CASSSSRDTGKLEKLFF,TGTGCCAGCAGCTCGTCCCGGGACACCGGGAAATTGGAAAAACTGTTTTTT
-,few,TRBJ1-4,TRBV12-3/TRBV12-4,CASRSGTLEKLFF,TGTGCCAGCAGATCCGGGACTCTTGAAAAACTGTTTTTT
TRBD2,few,TRBJ2-2,TRBV4-1,CASSQREGKKITGELFF,TGCGCCAGCAGCCAAAGGGAGGGGAAGAAGATTACCGGGGAGCTGTTTTTT
TRBD2,once,TRBJ2-3,TRBV11-1,CASSTLGLAGGGWDTQYF,TGTGCCAGCAGCACCCTCGGACTAGCGGGAGGGGGTTGGGATACGCAGTATTTT
-,-,TRBJ2-4,TRBV12-5,CASGRADFKNIQYF,TGTGCTAGTGGCCGTGCGGACTTCAAAAACATTCAGTACTTC
-,-,TRBJ2-7,TRBV4-1,CASRMGVDSYEQYF,TGCGCCAGCAGGATGGGGGTAGATTCCTACGAGCAGTACTTC
-,-,TRBJ2-2,TRBV5-1,CASSFVGGTTGELFF,TGCGCCAGCAGCTTTGTTGGGGGCACCACCGGGGAGCTGTTTTTT
-,-,TRBJ2-2,TRBV7-3,CASSLPQENTGELFF,TGTGCCAGCAGCTTACCCCAGGAGAACACCGGGGAGCTGTTTTTT
-,-,TRBJ1-1,TRBV27,CASSLGSADTEAFF,TGTGCCAGCAGTTTGGGATCCGCCGACACTGAAGCTTTCTTT
-,-,TRBJ2-1,TRBV12-3/TRBV12-4,CASSLYSRPYNEQFF,TGTGCCAGCAGTTTGTATTCCCGTCCCTACAATGAGCAGTTCTTC
-,few,TRBJ1-2,TRBV12-3/TRBV12-4,CASSLGGSTSYYGYTF,TGTGCCAGCAGTTTGGGGGGCTCCACCTCATACTATGGCTACACCTTC
-,few,TRBJ2-7,TRBV2,CASRRDTYEQYF,TGTGCCAGCAGAAGGGACACCTACGAGCAGTACTTC
-,-,TRBJ1-1,TRBV2,CASRQVGTEAFF,TGTGCCAGCAGACAGGTGGGCACTGAAGCTTTCTTT
-,few,TRBJ2-2,TRBV5-1,CASRGGDGTGELFF,TGCGCCAGCAGGGGGGGCGATGGCACCGGGGAGCTGTTTTTT
TRBD2,-,TRBJ2-3,TRBV5-1,CASSLMPSGGSDTQYF,TGCGCCAGCAGCTTGATGCCAAGCGGGGGGTCAGATACGCAGTATTTT
-,-,TRBJ2-3,TRBV5-6,CASRRHSTDTQYF,TGTGCCAGCAGACGCCATAGCACAGATACGCAGTATTTT
TRBD2,-,TRBJ2-1,TRBV10-3,CAITASGTYNEQFF,TGTGCCATCACTGCTAGCGGGACATACAATGAGCAGTTCTTC
-,few,TRBJ2-1,TRBV7-9,CASSLVVANNEQFF,TGTGCCAGCAGCTTAGTCGTGGCTAACAATGAGCAGTTCTTC
-,few,TRBJ1-4,TRBV5-1,CASSHDIRTTNEKLFF,TGCGCCAGCAGCCATGACATACGGACAACTAATGAAAAACTGTTTTTT
-,-,TRBJ2-3,TRBV4-2,CASSQEPGLSTDTQYF,TGTGCCAGCAGCCAAGAGCCGGGCCTGAGCACAGATACGCAGTATTTT
-,-,TRBJ2-1,TRBV29-1,CSVEDILRSSYNEQFF,TGCAGCGTTGAAGATATTTTGCGGTCCTCCTACAATGAGCAGTTCTTC
-,-,TRBJ1-2,TRBV5-1,CASSYTGWTNYGYTF,TGCGCCAGCAGCTATACGGGGTGGACTAACTATGGCTACACCTTC
TRBD1,-,TRBJ2-3,TRBV5-1,CASSLGDRSYAAAQYF,TGCGCCAGCAGCTTGGGGGACAGGTCCTACGCGGCAGCGCAGTATTTT
-,once,TRBJ2-1,TRBV11-2,CASSLGGAGPYNEQFF,TGTGCCAGCAGCTTAGGGGGGGCGGGTCCCTACAATGAGCAGTTCTTC
-,-,TRBJ2-1,TRBV6-2/TRBV6-3,CASSPGAQYNEQFF,TGTGCCAGCAGCCCAGGGGCGCAGTACAATGAGCAGTTCTTC